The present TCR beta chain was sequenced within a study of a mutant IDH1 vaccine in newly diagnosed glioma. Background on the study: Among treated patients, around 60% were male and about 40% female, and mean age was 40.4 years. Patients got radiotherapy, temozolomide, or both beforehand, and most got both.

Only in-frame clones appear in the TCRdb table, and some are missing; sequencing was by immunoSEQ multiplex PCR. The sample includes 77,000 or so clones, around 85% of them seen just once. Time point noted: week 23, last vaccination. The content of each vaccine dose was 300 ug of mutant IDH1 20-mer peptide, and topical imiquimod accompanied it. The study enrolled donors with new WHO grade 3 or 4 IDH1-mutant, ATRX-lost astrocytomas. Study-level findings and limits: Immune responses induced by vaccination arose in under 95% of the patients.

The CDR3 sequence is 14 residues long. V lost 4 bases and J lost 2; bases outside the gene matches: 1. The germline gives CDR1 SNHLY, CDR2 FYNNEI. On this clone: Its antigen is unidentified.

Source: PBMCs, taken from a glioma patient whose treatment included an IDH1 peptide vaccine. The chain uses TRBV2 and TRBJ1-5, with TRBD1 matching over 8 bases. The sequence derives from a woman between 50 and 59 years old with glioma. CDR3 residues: CASSVDRGNQPQHF. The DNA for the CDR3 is TGTGCCAGCAGTGTGGACAGGGGCAATCAGCCCCAGCATTTT.